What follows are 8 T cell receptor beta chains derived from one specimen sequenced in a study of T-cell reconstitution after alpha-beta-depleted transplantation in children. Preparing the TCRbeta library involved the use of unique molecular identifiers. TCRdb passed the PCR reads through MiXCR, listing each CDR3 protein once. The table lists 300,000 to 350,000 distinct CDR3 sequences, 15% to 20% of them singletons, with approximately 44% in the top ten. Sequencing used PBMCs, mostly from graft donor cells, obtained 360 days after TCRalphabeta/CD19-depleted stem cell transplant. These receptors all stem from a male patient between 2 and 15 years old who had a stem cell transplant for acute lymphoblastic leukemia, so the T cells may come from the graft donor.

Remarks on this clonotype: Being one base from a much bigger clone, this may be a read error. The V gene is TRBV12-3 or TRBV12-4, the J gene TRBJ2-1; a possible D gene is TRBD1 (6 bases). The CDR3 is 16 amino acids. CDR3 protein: CASSLHPRDNYDEQFF. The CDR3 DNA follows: TGTGCCAGCAGTCTACACCCACGGGACAACTACGATGAGCAGTTCTTC.

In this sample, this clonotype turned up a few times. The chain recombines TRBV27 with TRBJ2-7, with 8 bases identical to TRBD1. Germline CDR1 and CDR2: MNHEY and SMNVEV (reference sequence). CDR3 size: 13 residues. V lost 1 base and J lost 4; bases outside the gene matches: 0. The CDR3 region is CASSLWTGYEQYF. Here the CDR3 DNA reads TGTGCCAGCAGTTTATGGACAGGGTACGAGCAGTACTTC.

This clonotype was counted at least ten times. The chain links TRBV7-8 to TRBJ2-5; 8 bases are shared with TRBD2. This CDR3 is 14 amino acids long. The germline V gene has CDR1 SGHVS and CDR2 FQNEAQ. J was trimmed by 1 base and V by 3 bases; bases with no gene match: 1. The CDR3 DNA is TGTGCCAGCAGCTTTACTAGCGGCCAAGAGACCCAGTACTTC. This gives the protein CASSFTSGQETQYF.

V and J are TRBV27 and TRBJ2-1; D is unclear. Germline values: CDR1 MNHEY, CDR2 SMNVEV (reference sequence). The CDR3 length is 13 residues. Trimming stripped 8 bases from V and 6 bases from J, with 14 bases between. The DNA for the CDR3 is TGTGCCAGCCCTAGTTCCAAGGCCAATGAGCAGTTCTTC. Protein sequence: CASPSSKANEQFF.

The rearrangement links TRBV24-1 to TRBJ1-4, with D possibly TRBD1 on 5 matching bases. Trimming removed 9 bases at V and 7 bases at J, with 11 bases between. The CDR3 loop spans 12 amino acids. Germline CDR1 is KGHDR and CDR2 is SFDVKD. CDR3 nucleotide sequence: TGTGCCACCCGGGGGGTTGGTGAAAAACTGTTTTTT. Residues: CATRGVGEKLFF.

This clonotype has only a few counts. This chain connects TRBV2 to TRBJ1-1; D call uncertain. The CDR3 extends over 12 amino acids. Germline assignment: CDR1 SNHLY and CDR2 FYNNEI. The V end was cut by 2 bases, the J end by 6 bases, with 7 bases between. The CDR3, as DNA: TGTGCCAGCAGTGAACGGAGGGCTGAAGCTTTCTTT. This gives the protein CASSERRAEAFF.

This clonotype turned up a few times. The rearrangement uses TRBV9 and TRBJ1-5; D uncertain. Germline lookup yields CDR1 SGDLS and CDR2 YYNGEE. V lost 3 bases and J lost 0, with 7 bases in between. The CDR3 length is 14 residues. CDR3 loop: CASSAGDSNQPQHF. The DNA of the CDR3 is TGTGCCAGCAGCGCCGGGGATAGCAATCAGCCCCAGCATTTT.

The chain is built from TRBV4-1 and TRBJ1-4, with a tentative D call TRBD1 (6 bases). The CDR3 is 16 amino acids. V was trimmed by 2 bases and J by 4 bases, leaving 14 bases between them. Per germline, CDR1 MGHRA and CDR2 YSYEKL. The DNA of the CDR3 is TGCGCCAGCAGCCAACTAGGGGGAACGATTAATGAAAAACTGTTTTTT. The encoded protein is CASSQLGGTINEKLFF.